The clone carrying this TCR beta chain was observed a few times. Germline V gene sequence: CDR1 DFQATT, CDR2 SNEGSKA (reference sequence). The trim removed 3 bases at V and 4 bases at J, leaving 8 bases unmatched. The CDR3 length is 14 residues. The data stem from a study of T-cell reconstitution after alpha-beta-depleted transplantation in children. Unique molecular identifiers tagged the TCRbeta library. One entry per CDR3 protein, called by TCRdb with MiXCR from the PCR reads. This sample has around 680,000 distinct CDR3 sequences; 16% occur once, and the top ten carry about 1.1%. The V and J genes are TRBV20-1 and TRBJ1-2; 7 positions agree with TRBD1. The source of this sequence is a human donor who donated a stem cell graft to a child with acute myeloid leukemia. Sequencing used PBMCs from the stem cell graft donor, obtained from the stem cell graft. CDR3 coding DNA: TGCAGTGCTAGGAACAGGGGCTGGGGCTATGGCTACACCTTC. This sequence encodes CSARNRGWGYGYTF.